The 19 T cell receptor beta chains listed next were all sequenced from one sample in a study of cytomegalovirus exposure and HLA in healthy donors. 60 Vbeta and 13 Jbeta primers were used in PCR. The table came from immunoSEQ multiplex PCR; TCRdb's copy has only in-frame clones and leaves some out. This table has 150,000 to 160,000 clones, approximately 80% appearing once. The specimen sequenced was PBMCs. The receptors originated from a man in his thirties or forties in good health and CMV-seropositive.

CDR3 residues: CASIRGAAGTGELFF. The CDR3 DNA is TGTGCCAGCATCCGAGGGGCAGCGGGCACCGGGGAGCTGTTTTTT. This chain uses TRBV7-9 with TRBJ2-2; D might be TRBD2 (6 bases). The CDR3 sequence is 15 residues long. Germline CDR1 SEHNR, CDR2 FQNEAQ (reference sequence). V shed 7 bases and J shed 4 bases, with 16 bases lying between them.

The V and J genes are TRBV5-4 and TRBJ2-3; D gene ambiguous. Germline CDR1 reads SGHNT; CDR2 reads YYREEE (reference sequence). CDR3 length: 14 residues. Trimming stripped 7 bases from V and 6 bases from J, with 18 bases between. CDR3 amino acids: CASSVGPEVDTQYF. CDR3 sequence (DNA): TGTGCCAGCTCCGTGGGCCCTGAAGTGGATACGCAGTATTTT.

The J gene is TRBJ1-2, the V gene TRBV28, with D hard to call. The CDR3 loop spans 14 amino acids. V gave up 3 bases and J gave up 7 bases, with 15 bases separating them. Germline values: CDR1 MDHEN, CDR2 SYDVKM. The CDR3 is CASSLPDLAGGYTF. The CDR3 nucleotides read TGTGCCAGCAGTTTGCCTGATCTGGCGGGTGGCTACACCTTC.

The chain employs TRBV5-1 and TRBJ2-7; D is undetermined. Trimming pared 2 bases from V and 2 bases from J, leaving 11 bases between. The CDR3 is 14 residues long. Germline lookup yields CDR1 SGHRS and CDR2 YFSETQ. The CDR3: CASSLTGGTYEQYF. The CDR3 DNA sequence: TGCGCCAGCAGCTTAACCGGCGGAACCTACGAGCAGTACTTC.

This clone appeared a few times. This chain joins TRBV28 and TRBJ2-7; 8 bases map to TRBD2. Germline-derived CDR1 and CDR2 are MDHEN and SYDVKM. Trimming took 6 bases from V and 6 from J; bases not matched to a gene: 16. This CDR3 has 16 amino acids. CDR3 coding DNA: TGTGCCAGCAGCCCACGGGAGCGGGAGAGAATCGGCGAGCAGTACTTC. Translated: CASSPRERERIGEQYF.

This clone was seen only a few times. CDR3 coding DNA: TGTGCCAGCAGCTTATCCGGGACTAGCGCATACGGGGAGCTGTTTTTT. This translates into CASSLSGTSAYGELFF. The rearrangement joins TRBV11-2 to TRBJ2-2; TRBD2 agrees at 10 bases. With V trimmed by 2 bases and J by 7 bases, 7 bases remained unmatched. CDR3 length: 16 residues. Germline CDR1 SGHAT, CDR2 FQNNGV.

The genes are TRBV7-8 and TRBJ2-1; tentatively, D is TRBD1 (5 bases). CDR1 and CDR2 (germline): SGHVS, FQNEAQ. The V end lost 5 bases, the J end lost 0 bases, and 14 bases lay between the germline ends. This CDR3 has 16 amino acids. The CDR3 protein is CASSPRRQSSYNEQFF. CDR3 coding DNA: TGTGCCAGCAGCCCTAGACGACAGAGCTCCTACAATGAGCAGTTCTTC.

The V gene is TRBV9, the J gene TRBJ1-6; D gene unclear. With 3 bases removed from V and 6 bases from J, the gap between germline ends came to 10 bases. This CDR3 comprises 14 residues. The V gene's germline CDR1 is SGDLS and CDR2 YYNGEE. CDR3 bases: TGTGCCAGCAGCGCTCAGGCGCTTAATTCACCCCTCCACTTT. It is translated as CASSAQALNSPLHF.

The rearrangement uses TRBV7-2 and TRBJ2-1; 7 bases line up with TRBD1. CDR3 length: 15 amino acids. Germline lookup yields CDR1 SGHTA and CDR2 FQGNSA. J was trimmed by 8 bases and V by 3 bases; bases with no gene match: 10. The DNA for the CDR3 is TGTGCCAGCAGCTTGTCCAGGGGGTCTGTGGATGAGCAGTTCTTC. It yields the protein CASSLSRGSVDEQFF.

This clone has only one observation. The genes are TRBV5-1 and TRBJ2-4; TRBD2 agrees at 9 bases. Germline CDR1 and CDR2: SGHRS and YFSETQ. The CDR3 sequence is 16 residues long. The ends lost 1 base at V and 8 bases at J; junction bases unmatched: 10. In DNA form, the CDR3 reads TGCGCCAGCAGCTTGTTGGGACTAGCTAACTTAGACATTCAGTACTTC. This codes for CASSLLGLANLDIQYF.

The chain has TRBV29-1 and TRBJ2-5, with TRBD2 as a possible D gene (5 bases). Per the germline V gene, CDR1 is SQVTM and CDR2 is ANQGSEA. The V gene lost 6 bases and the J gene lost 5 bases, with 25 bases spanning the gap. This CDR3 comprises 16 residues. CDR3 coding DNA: TGCAGCGTCGCCAGACCCGGTAGCGCTAGTAGCGAGACCCAGTACTTC. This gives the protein CSVARPGSASSETQYF.

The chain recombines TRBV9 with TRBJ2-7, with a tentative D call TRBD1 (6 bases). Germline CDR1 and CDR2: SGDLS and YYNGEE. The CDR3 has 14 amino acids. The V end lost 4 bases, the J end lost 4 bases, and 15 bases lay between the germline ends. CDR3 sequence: CASSPQGSAYEQYF. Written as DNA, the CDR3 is TGTGCCAGCAGCCCACAGGGATCTGCTTACGAGCAGTACTTC.

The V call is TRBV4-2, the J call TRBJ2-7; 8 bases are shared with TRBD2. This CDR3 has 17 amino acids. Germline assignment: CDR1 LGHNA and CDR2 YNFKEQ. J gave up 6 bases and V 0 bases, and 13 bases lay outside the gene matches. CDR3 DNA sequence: TGTGCCAGCAGCCAAGATAGAAATAGCGGGATAAAGTGCGAGCAGTACTTC. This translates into CASSQDRNSGIKCEQYF.

The CDR3 nucleotides read TGCGCCAGCAGCTTTTCTTCAGGGGACGAAGAGACCCAGTACTTC. Its protein product is CASSFSSGDEETQYF. The chain couples TRBV5-1 to TRBJ2-5; a weak D match, TRBD1 (6 bases). V was cut by 2 bases and J by 3 bases, with 14 bases left in between. The CDR3 extends over 15 amino acids. Germline V gene data show CDR1 as SGHRS and CDR2 as YFSETQ.

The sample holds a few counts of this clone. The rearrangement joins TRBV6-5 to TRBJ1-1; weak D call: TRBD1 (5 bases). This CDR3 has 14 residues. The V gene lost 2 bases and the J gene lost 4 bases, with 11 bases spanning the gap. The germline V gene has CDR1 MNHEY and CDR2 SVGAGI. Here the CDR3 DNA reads TGTGCCAGCAGTTACGGGGGGGGTTCCACTGAAGCTTTCTTT. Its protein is CASSYGGGSTEAFF.

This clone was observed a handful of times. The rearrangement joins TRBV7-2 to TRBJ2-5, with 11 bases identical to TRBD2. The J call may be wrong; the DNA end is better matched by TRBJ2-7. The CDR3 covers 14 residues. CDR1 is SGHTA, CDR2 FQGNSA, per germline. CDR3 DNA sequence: TGTGCCAGCAGCCGACTAGCGGGGCCGTACGAGCAGTACTTC. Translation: CASSRLAGPYEQYF.

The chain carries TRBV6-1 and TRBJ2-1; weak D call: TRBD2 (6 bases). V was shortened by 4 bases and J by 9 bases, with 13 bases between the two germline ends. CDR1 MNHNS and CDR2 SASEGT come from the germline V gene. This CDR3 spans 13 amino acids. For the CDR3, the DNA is TGTGCCAGCAGTGCGGGACTCACGCCTGAGCAGTTCTTC. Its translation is CASSAGLTPEQFF.

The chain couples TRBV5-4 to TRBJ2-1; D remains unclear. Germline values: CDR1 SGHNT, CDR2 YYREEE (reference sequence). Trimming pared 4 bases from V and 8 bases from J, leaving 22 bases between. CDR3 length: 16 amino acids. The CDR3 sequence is CASSPLLLPRVDEQFF. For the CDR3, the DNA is TGTGCCAGCAGCCCATTACTGCTCCCCCGGGTGGATGAGCAGTTCTTC. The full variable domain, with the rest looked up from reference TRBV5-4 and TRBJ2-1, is ETGVTQSPTHLIKTRGQQVTLRCSSQSGHNTVSWYQQALGQGPQFIFQYYREEENGRGNFPPRFSGLQFPNYSSELNVNALELDDSALYLCASSPLLLPRVDEQFFGPGTRLTVL.

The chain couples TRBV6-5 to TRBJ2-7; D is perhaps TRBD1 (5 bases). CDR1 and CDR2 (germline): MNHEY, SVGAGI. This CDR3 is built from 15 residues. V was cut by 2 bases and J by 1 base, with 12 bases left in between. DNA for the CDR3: TGTGCCAGCAGTTACGGTCCTACAGGATCCTACGAGCAGTACTTC. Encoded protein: CASSYGPTGSYEQYF.